Below, 32 T cell receptor beta chains from the same sample are listed, as sequenced in a study of blood T cell repertoires in COVID-19. Libraries were prepared by immunoSEQ multiplex PCR; TCRdb keeps only in-frame clonotypes and omits some of them. The sample has more than 150,000 clones, 85% to 90% seen once; the top ten hold 2.7%. Material for sequencing was peripheral blood. These receptors all stem from a man aged 35 to 55 with active or convalescent COVID-19.

The chain employs TRBV4-1 and TRBJ2-7, with a weak D call TRBD2 (6 bases). V dropped 0 bases and J dropped 10 bases, with 16 bases sitting between them. The CDR3 runs to 14 residues. In germline, CDR1 is MGHRA, CDR2 YSYEKL. CDR3 region: CASSQDGPGEDQYF. The CDR3 nucleotides read TGCGCCAGCAGCCAAGACGGCCCGGGGGAAGACCAGTACTTC.

The gene calls are TRBV11-2 and TRBJ1-4; possibly TRBD1 for D (5 bases). Trimming removed 1 base from V and 15 bases from J, with 12 bases in between. The CDR3 spans 12 residues. The germline CDR1 and CDR2 sequences are SGHAT and FQNNGV. CDR3 bases: TGTGCCAGCAGCTTAGGTACGGACACCGTGTTTTTT. This sequence encodes CASSLGTDTVFF.

This chain connects TRBV9 to TRBJ2-7; weak D call: TRBD2 (5 bases). CDR1 SGDLS and CDR2 YYNGEE come from the germline V gene. The germline V and J ends were trimmed by 4 bases and 0 bases, with 11 bases remaining between them. The length of the CDR3 is 14 residues. CDR3 sequence reads: CASSFGLGSYEQYF. The CDR3 DNA sequence: TGTGCCAGCAGCTTCGGACTGGGCTCCTACGAGCAGTACTTC. Drawing the rest from reference TRBV9 and TRBJ2-7, the complete variable domain is DSGVTQTPKHLITATGQRVTLRCSPRSGDLSVYWYQQSLDQGLQFLIQYYNGEERAKGNILERFSAQQFPDLHSELNLSSLELGDSALYFCASSFGLGSYEQYFGPGTRLTVT.

The chain links TRBV23-1 to TRBJ2-7; 9 bases match TRBD1. TRBV23-1 falls under the ORF class, with uncertain function. This CDR3 is built from 11 residues. Losses at the gene ends were 9 bases for V and 5 bases for J; bases not matched to a gene: 2. This CDR3 reads CARGTGNEQYF. CDR3 nucleotide sequence: TGCGCCAGGGGGACAGGGAACGAGCAGTACTTC.

The CDR3 DNA reads TGTGCCAGCAGCTTAGAGGTCTCCGGCTATGGCTACACCTTC. Translated: CASSLEVSGYGYTF. J is TRBJ1-2 and V is TRBV5-4; no clear D. Germline-derived CDR1 and CDR2 are SGHNT and YYREEE (reference sequence). This CDR3 contains 14 residues. V gave up 2 bases and J gave up 4 bases, with 12 bases separating them.

This chain uses TRBV6-2 or TRBV6-3 with TRBJ2-5; D gene ambiguous. Per germline, CDR1 MNHEY and CDR2 SVGEGT. The CDR3 length is 11 residues. Trimming took off 6 bases at V and 3 bases at J, with 5 bases between the two ends. The CDR3 region has the DNA TGTGCCAGCAGCCCCGAAGAGACCCAGTACTTC. The encoded protein is CASSPEETQYF.

This clone was seen only a few times. The rearrangement links TRBV3-1 (or the pseudogene TRBV3-2) to TRBJ1-2; D ambiguous. Trimming shortened V by 0 bases and J by 4 bases, and 12 bases separated the two germline ends. CDR3 length: 15 amino acids. Germline lookup yields CDR1 LGHDT and CDR2 YNNKEL (reference sequence). The CDR3 loop is CASSQEPGESYGYTF. The CDR3 bases are TGTGCCAGCAGCCAAGAGCCTGGGGAGAGCTATGGCTACACCTTC.

The CDR3 is CASSFSRGRVGYTF. CDR3 bases: TGTGCCAGCAGCTTTTCCAGGGGGAGAGTTGGCTACACCTTC. The chain joins TRBV5-4 to TRBJ1-2, with 7 bases matching TRBD1. The CDR3 loop spans 14 amino acids. V lost 2 bases to trimming and J lost 7 bases; unmatched junction nucleotides: 8. Germline loops: CDR1 SGHNT, CDR2 YYREEE (reference sequence).

This chain uses TRBV5-1 with TRBJ1-5; D ambiguous. V was clipped by 4 bases and J by 5 bases, with 13 bases between them. This CDR3 is 14 amino acids long. CDR1 is SGHRS and CDR2 is YFSETQ in the germline V gene. DNA for the CDR3: TGCGCCAGCAGCCCGGGAGGACGTGATCAGCCCCAGCATTTT. Translating gives CASSPGGRDQPQHF.

The gene calls are TRBV5-1 and TRBJ2-7; the D gene is possibly TRBD1 (5 bases). Germline V CDR1 and CDR2: SGHRS, YFSETQ. The CDR3 is 13 amino acids. The V gene lost 3 bases and the J gene lost 2 bases, with 9 bases spanning the gap. CDR3 bases: TGCGCCAGCAGCTCGACAGCCCCCTACGAGCAGTACTTC. This translates into CASSSTAPYEQYF.

The CDR3 DNA sequence: TGTGCCATCAGTGAGGCCCAACGGACTGAAGCTTTCTTT. It specifies CAISEAQRTEAFF. The V and J genes are TRBV10-3 and TRBJ1-1; D not certain. Trimming cost V 2 bases and J 5 bases, with 9 bases left between them. The CDR3 length is 13 residues. Germline CDR1 ENHRY, CDR2 SYGVKD.

V usage is TRBV15 and J usage is TRBJ2-2; tentative D call: TRBD1 (5 bases). The CDR3 consists of 14 residues. V was cut by 3 bases and J by 2 bases, with 7 bases left in between. The germline V gene encodes CDR1 LNHNV and CDR2 YYDKDF (reference sequence). The CDR3 coding sequence is TGTGCCACCAGCAGGACAGTCAACACCGGGGAGCTGTTTTTT. Translating gives CATSRTVNTGELFF. The entire variable domain, with the rest obtained from reference TRBV15 and TRBJ2-2, is as follows: DAMVIQNPRYQVTQFGKPVTLSCSQTLNHNVMYWYQQKSSQAPKLLFHYYDKDFNNEADTPDNFQSRRPNTSFCFLDIRSPGLGDTAMYLCATSRTVNTGELFFGEGSRLTVL.

The chain employs TRBV28 and TRBJ2-7; weak D call: TRBD1 (6 bases). Germline V gene sequence: CDR1 MDHEN, CDR2 SYDVKM. V was clipped by 5 bases and J by 7 bases, with 15 bases between them. The CDR3 loop spans 13 amino acids. The CDR3 loop is CASSPRGGREQYF. CDR3 DNA sequence: TGTGCCAGCAGTCCTAGAGGGGGAAGAGAGCAGTACTTC.

The CDR3 protein is CASSLVAVPISSTDTQYF. CDR3 DNA sequence: TGTGCCAGCAGCTTGGTGGCGGTGCCCATTTCTAGCACAGATACGCAGTATTTT. The rearrangement joins TRBV5-5 to TRBJ2-3; D remains unclear. The CDR3 spans 18 residues. V lost 0 bases and J lost 0, with 17 bases in between. Germline V gene lookup returns CDR1 SGHKS and CDR2 YYEKEE (reference sequence).

This clone showed up just a few times. The genes are TRBV5-1 and TRBJ1-2; D remains unclear. The CDR3 spans 14 residues. Germline-derived CDR1 and CDR2 are SGHRS and YFSETQ. Trimming cost V 2 bases and J 4 bases, with 12 bases left between them. The CDR3 loop is CASSLSRPTYGYTF. The CDR3 DNA reads as TGCGCCAGCAGCTTATCCAGGCCCACCTATGGCTACACCTTC.

In its sample, this clone was seen once. CDR3 protein: CASSSKVRVIEAFF. The DNA of the CDR3 is TGTGCCAGCAGCTCGAAGGTTCGGGTCATTGAAGCTTTCTTT. The V gene is TRBV7-9, the J gene TRBJ1-1; D is undetermined. This CDR3 has 14 residues. CDR1 and CDR2 from the germline V gene are SEHNR and FQNEAQ (reference sequence). Trimming removed 4 bases from V and 7 bases from J, with 16 bases in between. The entire variable domain, with the rest obtained from reference TRBV7-9 and TRBJ1-1, is as follows: DTGVSQNPRHKITKRGQNVTFRCDPISEHNRLYWYRQTLGQGPEFLTYFQNEAQLEKSRLLSDRFSAERPKGSFSTLEIQRTEQGDSAMYLCASSSKVRVIEAFFGQGTRLTVV.

The J gene is TRBJ1-2, the V gene TRBV9; D unresolved. V was pared by 1 base and J by 6 bases, with 16 bases between. Germline CDR1 is SGDLS and CDR2 is YYNGEE. CDR3 length: 15 amino acids. CDR3 DNA: TGTGCCAGCAGCGTAACAGTGGCAGCAGTAGATGGCTACACCTTC. Encoded protein: CASSVTVAAVDGYTF.

Remarks on this clone: Other DNA variants within this sample encode the same CDR3. This chain uses TRBV18 with TRBJ1-2; no definite D call. V lost 2 bases, J lost 0 bases, and 10 bases lay in between. CDR3 length: 15 residues. Germline CDR1 reads KGHSH; CDR2 reads LQKENI. The DNA for the CDR3 is TGTGCCAGCTCACCAGAGGGATCGGCTAACTATGGCTACACCTTC. It translates to CASSPEGSANYGYTF.

This clone showed up just once. This sequence joins TRBV27 and TRBJ2-1, with 8 bases lining up with TRBD1. Trimming removed 3 bases from V and 7 bases from J; junction bases left unmatched: 8. The germline CDR1 and CDR2 sequences are MNHEY and SMNVEV (reference sequence). CDR3 length equals 15 residues. This CDR3 reads CASSFVAGGPNEQFF. As DNA, the CDR3 is TGTGCCAGCAGTTTTGTCGCAGGGGGCCCAAATGAGCAGTTCTTC.

V and J are TRBV5-1 and TRBJ1-6; D might be TRBD1 (6 bases). The V and J ends lost 0 bases and 6 bases respectively, with 7 bases between them. The CDR3 length is 14 residues. CDR1 SGHRS and CDR2 YFSETQ come from the germline V gene. CDR3 region: CASSLGQVNSPLHF. In nucleotides, the CDR3 is TGCGCCAGCAGCTTGGGACAGGTTAATTCACCCCTCCACTTT.

The genes are TRBV5-1 and TRBJ1-6, with 8 positions matching TRBD1. The CDR3 has 17 residues. Germline CDR1 reads SGHRS; CDR2 reads YFSETQ. V shed 4 bases and J 8 bases; nucleotides not matched to a gene: 14. The CDR3 protein is CASSLGQGSAEDSPLHF. CDR3 nucleotides: TGCGCCAGCAGCCTCGGACAGGGTTCGGCCGAAGATTCACCCCTCCACTTT.

This sequence joins TRBV6-1 and TRBJ2-7; 8 bases agree with TRBD1. Germline V gene sequence: CDR1 MNHNS, CDR2 SASEGT. The CDR3 length is 17 residues. V dropped 1 base and J dropped 0; count of bases not matched to a gene: 8. CDR3 nucleotide sequence: TGTGCCAGCAGTGAAGGGAGAACAGGGGGGAGCTCCTACGAGCAGTACTTC. Its protein product is CASSEGRTGGSSYEQYF.

This chain connects TRBV11-2 to TRBJ2-3; possible D gene TRBD2, 5 bases. Trimming stripped 4 bases from V and 10 bases from J, with 15 bases between. Germline V gene sequence: CDR1 SGHAT, CDR2 FQNNGV. The CDR3 consists of 13 residues. The CDR3 DNA reads as TGTGCCAGCAGCTCCCCGGACTTGCCATCGCAGTATTTT. Amino acids: CASSSPDLPSQYF.

The chain is built from TRBV4-2 and TRBJ2-3; 11 bases fit TRBD2. Germline lookup yields CDR1 LGHNA and CDR2 YNFKEQ. CDR3 length: 18 amino acids. Trimming took 0 bases from V and 2 from J; bases not matched to a gene: 7. Here the CDR3 reads CASSQDPLLAGATDTQYF. In nucleotides, the CDR3 is TGTGCCAGCAGCCAAGATCCCCTACTAGCGGGGGCCACAGATACGCAGTATTTT.

The chain has TRBV2 and TRBJ1-4; 9 bases map to TRBD1. Germline CDR1 is SNHLY and CDR2 is FYNNEI. J was trimmed by 0 bases and V by 2 bases; bases with no gene match: 10. The CDR3 contains 19 residues. The CDR3 DNA is TGTGCCAGCAGTGAAATAGGCCCGGGACAGGGAACAACTAATGAAAAACTGTTTTTT. This encodes CASSEIGPGQGTTNEKLFF.

The chain couples TRBV3-1 (or the pseudogene TRBV3-2) to TRBJ1-3; D may be TRBD1 (5 bases). This CDR3 has 14 residues. Trimming left V 4 bases short and J 3 bases short, with 10 bases between. CDR1 is LGHDT, CDR2 YNNKEL, per germline (reference sequence). CDR3 loop: CASSRATVGNTIYF. CDR3 in DNA: TGTGCCAGCAGCCGAGCGACAGTTGGAAACACCATATATTTT.

V and J are TRBV5-6 and TRBJ1-4, with 8 bases fitting TRBD1. The CDR3 spans 14 residues. With V trimmed by 4 bases and J by 8 bases, 7 bases remained unmatched. CDR1 and CDR2 (germline): SGHDT, YYEEEE. CDR3 residues: CASSLRGHLEKLFF. The CDR3 DNA reads TGTGCCAGCAGCCTCAGGGGGCATCTAGAAAAACTGTTTTTT.

The rearrangement uses TRBV28 and TRBJ1-3; 7 positions agree with TRBD1. CDR3 size: 14 residues. Germline values: CDR1 MDHEN, CDR2 SYDVKM. J gave up 3 bases and V 7 bases, and 6 bases lay outside the gene matches. CDR3: CASIPGGGGNTIYF. As DNA, the CDR3 is TGTGCCAGCATCCCAGGGGGTGGTGGAAACACCATATATTTT. The variable domain in full, completed from reference TRBV28 and TRBJ1-3, reads DVKVTQSSRYLVKRTGEKVFLECVQDMDHENMFWYRQDPGLGLRLIYFSYDVKMKEKGDIPEGYSVSREKKERFSLILESASTNQTSMYLCASIPGGGGNTIYFGEGSWLTVV.

V is TRBV7-2 and J is TRBJ2-7, with 14 bases aligning to TRBD2. Unmatched junction bases numbered 11, after V lost 4 bases and J lost 0 bases. Germline loops: CDR1 SGHTA, CDR2 FQGNSA. The CDR3 is 19 residues long. The CDR3 spells CASSSIWTSGGTSSYEQYF. Written as DNA, the CDR3 is TGTGCCAGCAGCTCGATTTGGACTAGCGGGGGGACAAGCTCCTACGAGCAGTACTTC.

This clone was detected only a few times. The rearrangement links TRBV29-1 to TRBJ1-6, with TRBD1 matching over 9 bases. CDR3 length equals 15 residues. Looked up from germline, CDR1 is SQVTM and CDR2 is ANQGSEA. V lost 5 bases to trimming and J lost 7 bases; unmatched junction nucleotides: 9. CDR3 in DNA: TGCAGCGTTCGTCTACAGGGGGCACGGAATTCACCCCTCCACTTT. Protein product: CSVRLQGARNSPLHF.

V gene TRBV7-2 combines with J gene TRBJ1-2; a possible D gene is TRBD1 (5 bases). The germline V and J ends were trimmed by 1 base and 2 bases, with 11 bases remaining between them. The CDR3 has 15 amino acids. The germline CDR1 and CDR2 sequences are SGHTA and FQGNSA. CDR3 nucleotides: TGTGCCAGCAGCTTAGTGCAGGGCGAGAACTATGGCTACACCTTC. It translates to CASSLVQGENYGYTF. The complete variable domain, with remaining parts taken from reference TRBV7-2 and TRBJ1-2, reads GAGVSQSPSNKVTEKGKDVELRCDPISGHTALYWYRQSLGQGLEFLIYFQGNSAPDKSGLPSDRFSAERTGGSVSTLTIQRTQQEDSAVYLCASSLVQGENYGYTFGSGTRLTVV.

This clone was found once. The J gene is TRBJ1-3, the V gene TRBV11-2; weak D call: TRBD1 (5 bases). The CDR3 extends over 15 amino acids. The germline V gene has CDR1 SGHAT and CDR2 FQNNGV. V was clipped by 1 base and J by 2 bases, with 9 bases between them. The CDR3 is CASSLGGATGNTIYF. The CDR3 bases are TGTGCCAGCAGCTTAGGTGGGGCTACTGGAAACACCATATATTTT.